The 22 T cell receptor beta chains presented below share a single source sample, sequenced in a study of CD8+ T cells in alopecia areata. As the sequencing template, cDNA was produced by extracting RNA and reverse transcribing it. Sequencing was performed with immunoSEQ multiplex PCR; in TCRdb, only in-frame clones are kept and a portion is missing. Of fewer than 100,000 clones in the sample, roughly 47% were seen once. Sequenced: CD4+ T cells sorted from blood. These receptors were taken from a human donor with alopecia areata.

The chain is built from TRBV5-1 and TRBJ2-7, with D tentatively TRBD1 (5 bases). The CDR3 is 15 amino acids. CDR1 is SGHRS and CDR2 is YFSETQ in the germline V gene. The V and J ends lost 0 bases and 5 bases respectively, with 15 bases between them. The CDR3 reads CASSLEGQTRNEQYF. CDR3 nucleotide sequence: TGCGCCAGCAGCTTGGAAGGACAAACGAGGAACGAGCAGTACTTC.

The V gene is TRBV2, the J gene TRBJ2-1; no firm D call. CDR1 and CDR2 (germline): SNHLY, FYNNEI. This CDR3 region has 16 residues. Between the trimmed V and J ends, which lost 2 bases and 4 bases, there was a span of 15 bases. The CDR3 reads CASSEIGGFNYNEQFF. CDR3 nucleotides: TGTGCCAGCAGTGAAATCGGCGGTTTCAATTACAATGAGCAGTTCTTC.

V usage is TRBV13 and J usage is TRBJ2-3; D gene unclear. V lost 5 bases and J 2 bases, leaving 8 bases between the germline ends. This CDR3 has 13 amino acids. Germline lookup yields CDR1 PRHDT and CDR2 FYEKMQ (reference sequence). CDR3 bases: TGTGCCAGCAGCCTCGGTCCCACAGATACGCAGTATTTT. Translating gives CASSLGPTDTQYF.

The V and J genes are TRBV7-2 and TRBJ1-2; D unclear. The ends were cut back, 2 bases at V and 4 bases at J, with 14 bases in the middle. The CDR3 covers 15 residues. Germline loops: CDR1 SGHTA, CDR2 FQGNSA. As DNA, the CDR3 is TGTGCCAGCAGCTTACAGTCATCGACTACCTATGGCTACACCTTC. Its protein product is CASSLQSSTTYGYTF.

About this clone: At one end, the junction sequence differs from germline, possibly due to a read error. The chain links TRBV29-1 to TRBJ1-2; the match to TRBD1 covers 9 bases. The CDR3 is made up of 12 amino acids. The germline V gene encodes CDR1 SQVTM and CDR2 ANQGSEA. The CDR3 nucleotides are TGCAGCGGTGAACAGGGGGCGCGGGGCTACACCTTC. It is translated as CSGEQGARGYTF.

This sequence joins TRBV5-1 and TRBJ2-5, with TRBD2 matching 7 bases. CDR3 length equals 15 residues. Trimming cost V 1 base and J 2 bases; bases outside gene matches: 5. Germline lookup yields CDR1 SGHRS and CDR2 YFSETQ. The CDR3 is CASSLSSSGQETQYF. The DNA for the CDR3 is TGCGCCAGCAGCTTGTCCTCTAGCGGACAAGAGACCCAGTACTTC. The complete variable domain, with remaining parts taken from reference TRBV5-1 and TRBJ2-5, reads KAGVTQTPRYLIKTRGQQVTLSCSPISGHRSVSWYQQTPGQGLQFLFEYFSETQRNKGNFPGRFSGRQFSNSRSEMNVSTLELGDSALYLCASSLSSSGQETQYFGPGTRLLVL.

This clone turned up a few times. This sequence joins TRBV29-1 and TRBJ2-3, with TRBD2 as a possible D gene (5 bases). The CDR3 loop spans 14 amino acids. Germline lookup yields CDR1 SQVTM and CDR2 ANQGSEA. V was trimmed by 6 bases and J by 7 bases, leaving 20 bases between them. CDR3 nucleotide sequence: TGCAGCGTCGACGAACAGTTTCCGGGGAATACGCAGTATTTT. Translation gives CSVDEQFPGNTQYF.

The gene calls are TRBV29-1 and TRBJ2-7, with 11 bases fitting TRBD2. The V gene's germline CDR1 is SQVTM and CDR2 ANQGSEA. This CDR3 spans 14 amino acids. V shed 3 bases, J shed 4 bases, and the junction held 5 bases outside the gene matches. This CDR3 is CSVERLAGGYEQYF. The CDR3 bases are TGCAGCGTTGAGCGTCTAGCGGGAGGTTACGAGCAGTACTTC.

This clone was found a few times. The chain combines TRBV29-1 with TRBJ1-3, with D uncertain. The CDR3 is 12 amino acids. Looked up from germline, CDR1 is SQVTM and CDR2 is ANQGSEA. The V end lost 7 bases, the J end lost 2 bases, and 9 bases lay between the germline ends. The CDR3 reads CSGRLAGNTIYF. CDR3 nucleotides: TGCAGCGGTCGACTGGCTGGAAACACCATATATTTT.

This chain joins TRBV6-1 and TRBJ2-3; either TRBD1 or TRBD2 may fit D (5 bases each). There are 12 residues in the CDR3. Trimming took off 10 bases at V and 4 bases at J, with 12 bases between the two ends. Looked up from germline, CDR1 is MNHNS and CDR2 is SASEGT. The CDR3 DNA reads as TGTGCCAACGGGATAGGGGCAGATACGCAGTATTTT. Translated: CANGIGADTQYF.

Notes on this clone: Other nucleotide sequences from this sample produce the same CDR3. The V and J genes are TRBV5-1 and TRBJ2-7; tentative D call: TRBD1 (6 bases). Trimming pared 0 bases from V and 5 bases from J, leaving 6 bases between. This CDR3 spans 12 amino acids. CDR1 SGHRS and CDR2 YFSETQ come from the germline V gene. The CDR3 DNA reads TGCGCCAGCAGCTTGGAGGGGGACGAGCAGTACTTC. This gives the protein CASSLEGDEQYF.

The J gene is TRBJ2-7, the V gene TRBV7-9; no clear D gene. Germline V gives CDR1 SEHNR, CDR2 FQNEAQ (reference sequence). V was clipped by 4 bases and J by 0 bases, with 10 bases between them. The CDR3 runs 14 residues. CDR3 DNA sequence: TGTGCCAGCAGCTCGACTTCTAGCTCCTACGAGCAGTACTTC. Amino acids: CASSSTSSSYEQYF.

The CDR3 spells CASRAGTGGLTQYF. The CDR3 DNA sequence: TGCGCCAGCAGAGCCGGGACAGGCGGTTTGACCCAGTACTTC. This chain uses TRBV5-1 with TRBJ2-5; 8 bases line up with TRBD1. Unmatched junction bases numbered 10, after V lost 5 bases and J lost 7 bases. Germline CDR1 reads SGHRS; CDR2 reads YFSETQ. This CDR3 is 14 amino acids long.

A few counts support this clone. This chain joins TRBV10-3 and TRBJ1-1; D is perhaps TRBD1 (5 bases). CDR3 size: 15 residues. Germline V gene lookup returns CDR1 ENHRY and CDR2 SYGVKD. Between the trimmed V and J ends, which lost 3 bases and 3 bases, there was a span of 14 bases. The CDR3 sequence: CAISEYQGADTEAFF. The CDR3 DNA reads as TGTGCCATCAGTGAATACCAGGGCGCAGACACTGAAGCTTTCTTT.

The V gene is TRBV30, the J gene TRBJ1-2; D is unresolved. CDR1 and CDR2 (germline): GTSNPN, SVGIG (reference sequence). The CDR3 is 13 amino acids. V was trimmed by 0 bases and J by 6 bases, leaving 11 bases between them. This CDR3 is CAWSVRGIHGYTF. As DNA, the CDR3 is TGTGCCTGGAGTGTACGAGGGATCCATGGCTACACCTTC.

This chain links TRBV18 with TRBJ1-5; D unresolved. The CDR3 totals 15 residues. Trimming left V 2 bases short and J 3 bases short, with 11 bases between. Germline loops: CDR1 KGHSH, CDR2 LQKENI. CDR3: CASSPMAAYNQPQHF. In nucleotides, the CDR3 is TGTGCCAGCTCACCAATGGCAGCCTACAATCAGCCCCAGCATTTT.

CDR3 protein: CASTGTGVDTQYF. CDR3 sequence (DNA): TGCGCCAGCACTGGGACAGGGGTAGATACGCAGTATTTT. The gene calls are TRBV23-1 and TRBJ2-3, with 10 bases matching TRBD1. TRBV23-1 qualifies as an ORF whose function is uncertain. Trimming removed 7 bases from V and 5 bases from J; junction bases left unmatched: 3. This CDR3 contains 13 residues.

There are many counts of this clone. This chain links TRBV28 with TRBJ2-6; D is uncertain. Per germline, CDR1 MDHEN and CDR2 SYDVKM. Trimming left V 7 bases short and J 0 bases short, with 10 bases between. The CDR3 consists of 15 residues. CDR3 in amino acids: CASNSLGSGANVLTF. The CDR3 nucleotides are TGTGCCAGCAATTCACTGGGCTCTGGGGCCAACGTCCTGACTTTC.

The rearrangement uses TRBV30 and TRBJ1-5, with no clear D. The V end lost 3 bases, the J end lost 7 bases, and 10 bases lay between the germline ends. The CDR3 length is 12 residues. Germline CDR1 is GTSNPN and CDR2 is SVGIG (reference sequence). The CDR3 coding sequence is TGTGCCTGGAGAGGTGTGGGACAGCCCCAGCATTTT. This gives the protein CAWRGVGQPQHF.

This clone was observed a single time. V and J are TRBV11-2 and TRBJ2-7, with 10 nucleotides matching TRBD1. With 7 bases clipped from V and 3 bases from J, the junction kept 9 bases outside the gene matches. The germline CDR1 and CDR2 sequences are SGHAT and FQNNGV. The CDR3 loop spans 15 amino acids. CDR3 loop: CASTRHGTGDYEQYF. The CDR3, as DNA: TGTGCCAGCACCCGACACGGGACAGGGGACTACGAGCAGTACTTC.

The chain couples TRBV30 to TRBJ1-1; D gene ambiguous. The CDR3 runs to 13 residues. The V and J ends lost 4 bases and 4 bases respectively, with 13 bases between them. The V gene's germline CDR1 is GTSNPN and CDR2 SVGIG (reference sequence). In DNA, the CDR3 is TGTGCCTGGAAAGATTCTAGGACCACTGAAGCTTTCTTT. As protein: CAWKDSRTTEAFF.

V is TRBV11-2 and J is TRBJ1-4; D is ambiguous. V was trimmed by 5 bases and J by 1 base, leaving 14 bases between them. From germline, CDR1 is SGHAT and CDR2 FQNNGV. The length of the CDR3 is 16 residues. In nucleotides, the CDR3 is TGTGCCAGCAGCCCTGGTGTTATCCAAACTAATGAAAAACTGTTTTTT. Encoded protein: CASSPGVIQTNEKLFF.